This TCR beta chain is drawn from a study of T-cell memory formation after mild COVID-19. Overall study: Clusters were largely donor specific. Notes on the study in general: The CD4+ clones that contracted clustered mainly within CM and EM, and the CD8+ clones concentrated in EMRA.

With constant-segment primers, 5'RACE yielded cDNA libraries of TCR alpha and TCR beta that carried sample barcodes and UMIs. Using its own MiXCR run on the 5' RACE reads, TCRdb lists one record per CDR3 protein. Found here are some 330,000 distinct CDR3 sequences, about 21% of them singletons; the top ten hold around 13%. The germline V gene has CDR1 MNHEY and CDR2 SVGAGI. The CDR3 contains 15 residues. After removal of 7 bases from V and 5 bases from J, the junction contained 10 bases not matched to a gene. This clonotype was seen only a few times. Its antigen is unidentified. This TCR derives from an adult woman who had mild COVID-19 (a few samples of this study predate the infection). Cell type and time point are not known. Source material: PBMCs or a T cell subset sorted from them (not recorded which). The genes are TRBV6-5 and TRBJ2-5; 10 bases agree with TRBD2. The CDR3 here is CASMLSGRVGETQYF. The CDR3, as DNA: TGTGCCAGCATGCTAAGCGGGAGGGTCGGTGAGACCCAGTACTTC.